This is a list of T cell receptor beta chains from one sample in a study of blood T cell repertoires in COVID-19. Here immunoSEQ multiplex PCR was the method, and the copy in TCRdb shows in-frame clones only, minus some. Among fewer than 80,000 clones listed, around 90% were seen once. Sequencing was done on a sample of peripheral blood. All receptors derive from a human donor in a cohort sampled during active COVID-19. CDR3s include the opening cysteine and the closing phenylalanine or tryptophan. The order of the fields is V gene, clone size, J gene, D gene, CDR3 DNA, CDR3 protein. A D gene is named only where the DNA matches it firmly. Clone sizes are given selectively: once, few, many, or a class where the clone is expanded.

V: TRBV5-1; size: .; J: TRBJ2-2; D: TRBD1; DNA: TGCGCCAGCAGCTTGGACAGGGGCGCGCCCGGGGAGCTGTTTTTT; CDR3: CASSLDRGAPGELFF
V: TRBV6-6; size: few; J: TRBJ1-5; D: TRBD1; DNA: TGTGCCAGCGAACGTGGGACAGCTTATAGCAATCAGCCCCAGCATTTT; CDR3: CASERGTAYSNQPQHF
V: TRBV2; size: .; J: TRBJ2-7; D: TRBD1; DNA: TGTGCCAGTATACCCCGGGACAGCTTATACGAGCAGTACTTC; CDR3: CASIPRDSLYEQYF
V: TRBV6-5; size: .; J: TRBJ1-5; D: TRBD1; DNA: TGTGCCAGCAGGCTGGGACAGGGGGTAAATCAGCCCCAGCATTTT; CDR3: CASRLGQGVNQPQHF
V: TRBV6-5; size: .; J: TRBJ2-5; D: TRBD1; DNA: TGTGCCAGCAGTTACGGCCAGGGGGCGGTTGAGACCCAGTACTTC; CDR3: CASSYGQGAVETQYF
V: TRBV29-1; size: .; J: TRBJ2-3; D: TRBD2; DNA: TGCAGCGTTTCGAGCGGGGGCCAGGATACGCAGTATTTT; CDR3: CSVSSGGQDTQYF
V: TRBV15; size: .; J: TRBJ2-2; D: .; DNA: TGTGCCACCAGCAGAGAGGGTGGTCGCGGGGCCGGGGAGCTGTTTTTT; CDR3: CATSREGGRGAGELFF
V: TRBV27; size: .; J: TRBJ1-2; D: TRBD1; DNA: TGTGCCAGCAGGACAGGGGTTCTCGGAGGCTACACCTTC; CDR3: CASRTGVLGGYTF
V: TRBV5-1; size: .; J: TRBJ2-7; D: .; DNA: TGCGCCAGCAGCTTGGGGAGGGAAGGGAACGAGCAGTACTTC; CDR3: CASSLGREGNEQYF
V: TRBV6-5; size: .; J: TRBJ2-1; D: TRBD1; DNA: TGTGCCAGCAGTCGAGGGGGCGTTTACAATGAGCAGTTCTTC; CDR3: CASSRGGVYNEQFF
V: TRBV5-1; size: .; J: TRBJ2-2; D: TRBD2; DNA: TGCGCCAGCAGAATTAGCGGGGGCCCGAACACCGGGGAGCTGTTTTTT; CDR3: CASRISGGPNTGELFF
V: TRBV5-1; size: once; J: TRBJ1-1; D: TRBD1; DNA: TGCGCCAGCAGCTCCGGACAGGGGTCCGATGAAGCTTTCTTT; CDR3: CASSSGQGSDEAFF
V: TRBV6-5; size: .; J: TRBJ2-7; D: .; DNA: TGTGCCAGCGGGCTGGGGGGTTCCTCCTACGAGCAGTACTTC; CDR3: CASGLGGSSYEQYF
V: TRBV7-9; size: .; J: TRBJ2-2; D: .; DNA: TGTGCCAGCAGCTTAACCTCTCTGCAGGGAGGTACCGGGGAGCTGTTTTTT; CDR3: CASSLTSLQGGTGELFF
V: TRBV3-1/TRBV3-2; size: .; J: TRBJ1-4; D: .; DNA: TGTGCCAGCAGCCAAGAGTCGCCAGGGTTGGTTGAAAAACTGTTTTTT; CDR3: CASSQESPGLVEKLFF
V: TRBV6-4; size: .; J: TRBJ1-1; D: TRBD1; DNA: TGTGCCAGCAGTGACCTCCGGGACAGGGGGCTGCGGACCGTTCGGGGGAACACTGAAGCTTTCTTT; CDR3: CASSDLRDRGLRTVRGNTEAFF
V: TRBV9; size: .; J: TRBJ2-2; D: .; DNA: TGTGCCAGCAGCGTACCGTCCGGGGAGCTGTTTTTT; CDR3: CASSVPSGELFF
V: TRBV4-3; size: .; J: TRBJ2-7; D: TRBD2; DNA: TGCGCCAGCAGCCAAGAGCGCACGGGGGGGTTCAGGGAGCAGTACTTC; CDR3: CASSQERTGGFREQYF
V: TRBV6-6; size: .; J: TRBJ1-1; D: .; DNA: TGTGCCAGCAGTCCTACTAACACTGAAGCTTTCTTT; CDR3: CASSPTNTEAFF
V: TRBV5-6; size: .; J: TRBJ1-3; D: .; DNA: TGTGCCAGCAGCTTCAGGCAGGGGATATCTGGAAACACCATATATTTT; CDR3: CASSFRQGISGNTIYF
V: TRBV18; size: .; J: TRBJ1-5; D: .; DNA: TGTGCCAGCTCACCCTCGACGGCGGAACAGCCCCAGCATTTT; CDR3: CASSPSTAEQPQHF
V: TRBV10-1; size: .; J: TRBJ2-1; D: .; DNA: TGCGCCAGCAGTGAGGGGGTAGCGGCACCCTACAATGAGCAGTTCTTC; CDR3: CASSEGVAAPYNEQFF
V: TRBV15; size: .; J: TRBJ2-5; D: TRBD2; DNA: TGTGCCACCAGCGAGGGGGGCTGGACTAGCGGGAGGACCCAGTACTTC; CDR3: CATSEGGWTSGRTQYF
V: TRBV18; size: .; J: TRBJ2-7; D: TRBD1; DNA: TGTGCCAGCTCACCGGTCAGGACAGGGAGCTCCTACGAGCAGTACTTC; CDR3: CASSPVRTGSSYEQYF
V: TRBV6-2/TRBV6-3; size: .; J: TRBJ2-7; D: TRBD1; DNA: TGTGCCAGCAGCTCAATAAGGACAGGAGCCTACGAGCAGTACTTC; CDR3: CASSSIRTGAYEQYF
V: TRBV18; size: .; J: TRBJ1-4; D: .; DNA: TGTGCCAGCTCACCGACTGAACAGGGATTTGGTGAAAAACTGTTTTTT; CDR3: CASSPTEQGFGEKLFF
V: TRBV7-2; size: .; J: TRBJ1-4; D: .; DNA: TGTGCCAGCAGCTTCTGGAGATTTGAAAAACTGTTTTTT; CDR3: CASSFWRFEKLFF
V: TRBV11-2; size: .; J: TRBJ2-7; D: .; DNA: TGTGCCAGCAGAAAAAGGGTAGGGGCCATCTCCTACGAGCAGTACTTC; CDR3: CASRKRVGAISYEQYF
V: TRBV6-4; size: .; J: TRBJ2-3; D: .; DNA: TGTGCCAGCAGCCACCAAGGAGCGGCCACAGATACGCAGTATTTT; CDR3: CASSHQGAATDTQYF